One sample yielded the 26 T cell receptor beta chains listed below, sequenced in a study of T cell responses to AZD1222 COVID-19 vaccine. The assay was immunoSEQ multiplex PCR, and TCRdb's table has in-frame clones only and misses some. The table lists 55,000 to 75,000 clones, more than 70% of them singletons. The sample here was peripheral blood, taken on day 0 of AZD1222 vaccination. Receptors originate from an adult in good health.

This chain links TRBV30 with TRBJ1-3; D is unclear. CDR3 size: 15 residues. Per the germline V gene, CDR1 is GTSNPN and CDR2 is SVGIG (reference sequence). The V gene lost 3 bases and the J gene lost 0 bases, with 12 bases spanning the gap. CDR3 loop: CAWRRTGSSGNTIYF. The CDR3 DNA is TGTGCCTGGAGACGGACCGGGAGCTCTGGAAACACCATATATTTT.

This chain links TRBV7-2 with TRBJ2-1, with 11 bases identical to TRBD2. The CDR3 spans 15 residues. Germline V gene sequence: CDR1 SGHTA, CDR2 FQGNSA. V was clipped by 2 bases and J by 9 bases; unmatched bases: 6. The CDR3 protein is CASSLFLAGGGEQFF. The DNA of the CDR3 is TGTGCCAGCAGCTTATTTCTAGCGGGGGGAGGTGAGCAGTTCTTC. Using reference TRBV7-2 and TRBJ2-1 for the parts outside the CDR3, the full variable domain is GAGVSQSPSNKVTEKGKDVELRCDPISGHTALYWYRQSLGQGLEFLIYFQGNSAPDKSGLPSDRFSAERTGGSVSTLTIQRTQQEDSAVYLCASSLFLAGGGEQFFGPGTRLTVL.

V usage is TRBV5-6 and J usage is TRBJ1-6; the D gene is possibly TRBD1 (6 bases). V was pared by 7 bases and J by 7 bases, with 21 bases between. CDR1 and CDR2 from the germline V gene are SGHDT and YYEEEE. This CDR3 contains 16 residues. CDR3 loop: CASSSLGQPKNSPLHF. CDR3 nucleotides: TGTGCCAGCTCTTCTCTTGGACAGCCGAAGAATTCACCCCTCCACTTT.

This clone has only a few counts. The chain links TRBV4-1 to TRBJ1-6; D call uncertain. CDR1 is MGHRA and CDR2 is YSYEKL in the germline V gene. V dropped 3 bases and J dropped 5 bases, with 11 bases sitting between them. The CDR3 runs to 15 residues. CDR3 bases: TGCGCCAGCAGCCACCCTAGAGGAAATAATTCACCCCTCCACTTT. Encoded protein: CASSHPRGNNSPLHF.

The V and J genes are TRBV18 and TRBJ1-1; D unresolved. Germline V gene sequence: CDR1 KGHSH, CDR2 LQKENI. The CDR3 is 15 amino acids. V was trimmed by 3 bases and J by 3 bases, leaving 14 bases between them. The CDR3 DNA follows: TGTGCCAGCTCACCTCAACCGGGGAGGGACACTGAAGCTTTCTTT. Its protein product is CASSPQPGRDTEAFF.

V is TRBV10-3 and J is TRBJ2-1, with D unresolved. This CDR3 comprises 13 residues. V lost 4 bases to trimming and J lost 9 bases, with 13 bases between them. CDR1 and CDR2 (germline): ENHRY, SYGVKD. The CDR3 nucleotides read TGTGCCATCAGTGGGGGATTTATGGCTGAGCAGTTCTTC. Protein product: CAISGGFMAEQFF.

This chain uses TRBV28 with TRBJ2-7; TRBD1 or TRBD2 may be the D gene (5 bases each). CDR1 and CDR2 from the germline V gene are MDHEN and SYDVKM. V lost 9 bases, J lost 0 bases, and 15 bases lay in between. This CDR3 comprises 14 residues. As DNA, the CDR3 is TGTGCCAGTTCCGGGACGGCCAACTCCTACGAGCAGTACTTC. Amino acids: CASSGTANSYEQYF. Filled out from reference TRBV28 and TRBJ2-7, the complete variable domain reads DVKVTQSSRYLVKRTGEKVFLECVQDMDHENMFWYRQDPGLGLRLIYFSYDVKMKEKGDIPEGYSVSREKKERFSLILESASTNQTSMYLCASSGTANSYEQYFGPGTRLTVT.

This chain connects TRBV12-3 or TRBV12-4 to TRBJ1-5; D is uncertain. The CDR3 totals 13 residues. Between the trimmed V and J ends, which lost 6 bases and 6 bases, there was a span of 12 bases. As DNA, the CDR3 is TGTGCCAGCAGAAGTAAAACGCTTCAGCCCCAGCATTTT. The encoded protein is CASRSKTLQPQHF.

This clone occurred a few times. J is TRBJ1-6 and V is TRBV4-1, with D uncertain. Looked up from germline, CDR1 is MGHRA and CDR2 is YSYEKL. V dropped 1 base and J dropped 10 bases, with 8 bases sitting between them. The CDR3 consists of 13 residues. CDR3 loop: CASSQVRESPLHF. Written as DNA, the CDR3 is TGCGCCAGCAGCCAAGTACGCGAATCACCCCTCCACTTT.

This chain joins TRBV7-9 and TRBJ1-1; the D is unclear. Germline V lookup: CDR1 SEHNR, CDR2 FQNEAQ (reference sequence). V lost 0 bases and J lost 5, with 19 bases in between. The CDR3 runs 17 residues. The CDR3 nucleotides are TGTGCCAGCAGCTTAGCGCCGACGGGATCAAGCCGGACTGAAGCTTTCTTT. Translating it yields CASSLAPTGSSRTEAFF.

The CDR3 region is CASSQVGLGEQYF. For the CDR3, the DNA is TGCGCCAGCAGCCAAGTCGGCTTGGGGGAGCAGTACTTC. The rearrangement uses TRBV4-1 and TRBJ2-7; D gene unclear. This CDR3 is 13 amino acids long. CDR1 MGHRA and CDR2 YSYEKL come from the germline V gene. Trimming removed 1 base at V and 7 bases at J, with 11 bases between.

In its sample, this clone was seen many times. The rearrangement uses TRBV28 and TRBJ1-3, with TRBD1 matching 8 bases. V trimming: 7 bases; J trimming: 4 bases; junction bases outside the gene matches: 24. CDR1 is MDHEN and CDR2 is SYDVKM in the germline V gene. CDR3 length: 20 amino acids. The CDR3 DNA reads as TGTGCCAGCACCTCTGGCCCTTTGACAGGGGTAAAGTTGGGGGGAAACACCATATATTTT. Its translation is CASTSGPLTGVKLGGNTIYF.

This clone appeared once. The chain couples TRBV18 to TRBJ1-1; the D is unclear. The germline gives CDR1 KGHSH, CDR2 LQKENI. V was shortened by 2 bases and J by 3 bases, with 7 bases between the two germline ends. This CDR3 has 13 amino acids. The CDR3 DNA sequence: TGTGCCAGCTCACCATTATGGGACACTGAAGCTTTCTTT. Amino acid sequence: CASSPLWDTEAFF. Complete variable domain (other parts from reference TRBV18 and TRBJ1-1): NAGVMQNPRHLVRRRGQEARLRCSPMKGHSHVYWYRQLPEEGLKFMVYLQKENIIDESGMPKERFSAEFPKEGPSILRIQQVVRGDSAAYFCASSPLWDTEAFFGQGTRLTVV.

The chain has TRBV28 and TRBJ2-1; 11 positions match TRBD2. The J segment lost 4 bases and the V segment lost 0 bases, leaving 2 bases of the junction unmatched. The CDR3 runs to 16 residues. From germline, CDR1 is MDHEN and CDR2 SYDVKM. The CDR3 coding sequence is TGTGCCAGCAGTTTATGGCTAGCGGGGGGATACAATGAGCAGTTCTTC. Translated, it gives CASSLWLAGGYNEQFF. Together with reference TRBV28 and TRBJ2-1, the CDR3 gives the full variable domain: DVKVTQSSRYLVKRTGEKVFLECVQDMDHENMFWYRQDPGLGLRLIYFSYDVKMKEKGDIPEGYSVSREKKERFSLILESASTNQTSMYLCASSLWLAGGYNEQFFGPGTRLTVL.

Worth noting for this clone: One junction end disagrees with the germline gene, perhaps due to a read error. The chain carries TRBV12-5 and TRBJ2-7, with 8 nucleotides matching TRBD1. CDR1 and CDR2 from the germline V gene are LGHNT and FRNRAP. The length of the CDR3 is 17 residues. CDR3 DNA: TGTGCTTGTGGTTTGGGATCAGGGGGCCGTGGGGGATACGAGCAGTACTTC. It yields the protein CACGLGSGGRGGYEQYF.

This clone was counted only a few times. This chain joins TRBV30 and TRBJ1-2; possible D gene TRBD1, 5 bases. This CDR3 comprises 14 residues. Trimming stripped 0 bases from V and 4 bases from J, with 12 bases between. Germline lookup yields CDR1 GTSNPN and CDR2 SVGIG (reference sequence). The CDR3 DNA reads as TGTGCCTGGAGTGTACGATGGGGCGGCTATGGCTACACCTTC. Encoded protein: CAWSVRWGGYGYTF.

V gene TRBV19 combines with J gene TRBJ2-5, with D perhaps matching TRBD1 (6 bases). Germline values: CDR1 LNHDA, CDR2 SQIVND (reference sequence). V shed 6 bases and J shed 5 bases, with 19 bases lying between them. The CDR3 has 15 residues. CDR3 sequence reads: CASSPLRGIGETQYF. The CDR3 nucleotides read TGTGCCAGTAGCCCGCTCAGGGGTATCGGGGAGACCCAGTACTTC.

The rearrangement joins TRBV19 to TRBJ2-1; no clear D. Germline lookup yields CDR1 LNHDA and CDR2 SQIVND (reference sequence). The CDR3 covers 14 residues. Trimming shortened V by 1 base and J by 10 bases, and 14 bases separated the two germline ends. CDR3 nucleotide sequence: TGTGCCAGTAGTATAGGGGAAACTACAACGGAGCAGTTCTTC. The encoded protein is CASSIGETTTEQFF.

CDR3 sequence (DNA): TGTGCCAGCAGTGAATCCCCGGGGTTAAATGAAAAACTGTTTTTT. Translation: CASSESPGLNEKLFF. The V gene is TRBV6-1, the J gene TRBJ1-4; D unresolved. The V gene lost 2 bases and the J gene lost 5 bases, with 12 bases spanning the gap. In germline, CDR1 is MNHNS, CDR2 SASEGT. This CDR3 has 15 amino acids.

The V gene is TRBV7-8, the J gene TRBJ2-7; TRBD1 might be the D (6 bases). The CDR3 is 16 amino acids. CDR1 and CDR2 (germline): SGHVS, FQNEAQ. V was pared by 1 base and J by 0 bases, with 13 bases between. CDR3 in amino acids: CASSLVDRRSSYEQYF. The DNA of the CDR3 is TGTGCCAGCAGCTTAGTCGACAGGCGGAGCTCCTACGAGCAGTACTTC.

CDR3 sequence reads: CASSRDIAGAGGETQYF. For the CDR3, the DNA is TGCGCCAGCAGCCGGGATATAGCGGGGGCCGGTGGAGAGACCCAGTACTTC. V gene TRBV4-1 combines with J gene TRBJ2-5; 9 positions match TRBD2. V shed 4 bases, J shed 4 bases, and the junction held 13 bases outside the gene matches. The CDR3 consists of 17 residues. Germline CDR1 MGHRA, CDR2 YSYEKL.

The rearrangement joins TRBV19 to TRBJ1-1, with D perhaps matching TRBD1 (6 bases). V dropped 3 bases and J dropped 2 bases, with 7 bases sitting between them. Germline CDR1 is LNHDA and CDR2 is SQIVND (reference sequence). This CDR3 contains 13 residues. The CDR3 reads CASSMDRNTEAFF. CDR3 in DNA: TGTGCCAGTAGTATGGACAGAAACACTGAAGCTTTCTTT.

This clone was seen a few times. The chain carries TRBV2 and TRBJ2-5; tentatively, D is TRBD1 (5 bases). The CDR3 contains 15 residues. Germline assignment: CDR1 SNHLY and CDR2 FYNNEI. Trimming pared 2 bases from V and 9 bases from J, leaving 19 bases between. This CDR3 reads CASSESRQRGAAQYF. The CDR3 DNA follows: TGTGCCAGCAGTGAATCCAGACAGCGCGGCGCGGCCCAGTACTTC.

The V call is TRBV6-1, the J call TRBJ1-1, with TRBD1 as a possible D gene (5 bases). V lost 2 bases and J 1 base, leaving 8 bases between the germline ends. This CDR3 is built from 14 residues. CDR1 and CDR2 from the germline V gene are MNHNS and SASEGT. The CDR3 here is CASSESGPNTEAFF. As DNA, the CDR3 is TGTGCCAGCAGTGAATCGGGGCCGAACACTGAAGCTTTCTTT.

The rearrangement links TRBV29-1 to TRBJ2-3; D perhaps matches TRBD2 (6 bases). The CDR3 has 14 residues. Germline V lookup: CDR1 SQVTM, CDR2 ANQGSEA. The germline V and J ends were trimmed by 2 bases and 4 bases, with 13 bases remaining between them. Here the CDR3 reads CSVERAGHPDTQYF. In nucleotides, the CDR3 is TGCAGCGTTGAAAGGGCGGGGCACCCAGATACGCAGTATTTT.

This clone has a handful of counts. This chain connects TRBV7-2 to TRBJ2-5; 8 bases match TRBD2. This CDR3 has 14 residues. V lost 8 bases, J lost 4 bases, and 9 bases stayed unmatched. Germline CDR1 SGHTA, CDR2 FQGNSA. CDR3 DNA sequence: TGTGCCAGCGGCCCCCCGCTAGCGGGAGAGACCCAGTACTTC. Translation gives CASGPPLAGETQYF.